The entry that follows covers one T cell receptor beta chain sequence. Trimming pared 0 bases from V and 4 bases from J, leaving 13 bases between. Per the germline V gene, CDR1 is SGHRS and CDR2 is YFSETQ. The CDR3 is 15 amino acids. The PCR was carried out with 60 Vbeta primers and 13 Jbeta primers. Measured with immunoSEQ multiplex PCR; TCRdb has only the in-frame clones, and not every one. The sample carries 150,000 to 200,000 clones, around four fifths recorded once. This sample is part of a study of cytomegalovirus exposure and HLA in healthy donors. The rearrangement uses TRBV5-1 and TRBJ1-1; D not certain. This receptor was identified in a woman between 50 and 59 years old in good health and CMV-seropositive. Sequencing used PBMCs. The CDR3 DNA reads TGCGCCAGCAGCTTGGCTCCGGGGAGGACCACTGAAGCTTTCTTT. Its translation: CASSLAPGRTTEAFF.